This T cell receptor beta chain was documented in a study of T cells after yellow fever vaccination. Study conclusions and caveats: A secondary response was less intense yet reached its peak sooner, at day 5 versus 15.

This clonotype turned up a few times. Its antigen is unknown. The CDR3 extends over 13 amino acids. V dropped 5 bases and J dropped 8 bases, with 16 bases sitting between them. TCRdb ran MiXCR on the 5' RACE reads and lists one entry per CDR3 protein. The sample lists approximately 550,000 distinct CDR3 sequences, 13% occurring once. The receptor comes from a man aged 30-40 years who received the YFV17D yellow fever vaccine. Sequencing was performed on PBMCs, taken on the day of the yellow fever booster vaccination. The rearrangement joins TRBV12-3 or TRBV12-4 to TRBJ2-7, with TRBD2 as a possible D gene (6 bases). DNA for the CDR3: TGTGCCAGCAGTCCCTTCCTTAGCGGCCAGCAGTACTTC. Amino acid sequence: CASSPFLSGQQYF.